This T cell receptor (beta chain) was recorded in a study of T cell changes during pregnancy in multiple sclerosis. The V end lost 6 bases, the J end lost 6 bases, and 11 bases lay between the germline ends. The CDR3 extends over 13 amino acids. CDR1 MNHEY and CDR2 SMNVEV come from the germline V gene (reference sequence). This clone has just one count. Clones were sequenced by immunoSEQ multiplex PCR, and TCRdb holds only the in-frame ones, with some missing. The repertoire holds 64,000 or so clones, with around 96% as singletons. This rearrangement joins TRBV27 to TRBJ2-2; D possibly corresponds to TRBD2 (6 bases). The clonotype was recovered from a female donor with multiple sclerosis, enrolled in a pregnancy study. The sequencing used CD8+ T cells from peripheral blood mononuclear cells, collected after pregnancy. The CDR3 coding sequence is TGTGCCAGCAGCGTCCGGAGGGCCGGGGAGCTGTTTTTT. This sequence encodes CASSVRRAGELFF.